The 15 T cell receptor beta chains listed next were all sequenced from one sample in a study of T-cell memory formation after mild COVID-19. TCRdb called the 5' RACE reads again in MiXCR, with one record for every CDR3 protein. The repertoire holds about 340,000 distinct CDR3 sequences, with around a sixth as singletons. Sequenced input: PBMCs or a T cell subset sorted from them (not recorded which). The origin of the receptors is a man aged 18 to 35 who had mild COVID-19 (a few samples of this study predate the infection). Cell type and time point are not known.

This clonotype was observed a handful of times. The V and J genes are TRBV4-2 and TRBJ2-3; TRBD2 matches at 11 bases. The germline CDR1 and CDR2 sequences are LGHNA and YNFKEQ. After removal of 5 bases from V and 7 bases from J, the junction contained 8 bases not matched to a gene. There are 15 residues in the CDR3. The CDR3 spells CASSGSGGAGNTQYF. Written as DNA, the CDR3 is TGTGCCAGCAGCGGTAGCGGGGGGGCCGGTAATACGCAGTATTTT.

This chain uses TRBV9 with TRBJ2-5, with TRBD1 matching 10 bases. CDR1 and CDR2 (germline): SGDLS, YYNGEE. CDR3 size: 16 residues. The V and J ends lost 2 bases and 4 bases, in that order; junction bases with no gene match: 8. The CDR3 region is CASSVYTTGGLETQYF. DNA of the CDR3: TGTGCCAGCAGCGTCTATACGACAGGGGGCTTAGAGACCCAGTACTTC.

J is TRBJ2-1 and V is TRBV4-2; D possibly corresponds to TRBD2 (6 bases). The CDR3 sequence is 16 residues long. Germline V gene lookup returns CDR1 LGHNA and CDR2 YNFKEQ. Trimming left V 4 bases short and J 0 bases short, with 13 bases between. CDR3 bases: TGTGCCAGCAGCCCAGGCGGAGGGGACTCCTACAATGAGCAGTTCTTC. It is translated as CASSPGGGDSYNEQFF.

The gene calls are TRBV24-1 and TRBJ2-2; D is unresolved. Between the trimmed V and J ends, which lost 8 bases and 0 bases, there was a span of 6 bases. The CDR3 has 13 residues. Germline V gene sequence: CDR1 KGHDR, CDR2 SFDVKD. The CDR3 sequence is CATISANTGELFF. The DNA for the CDR3 is TGTGCCACCATATCCGCGAACACCGGGGAGCTGTTTTTT.

This clonotype was seen ten or more times. This chain joins TRBV5-1 and TRBJ1-1, with D unclear. CDR1 is SGHRS, CDR2 YFSETQ, per germline. V lost 7 bases and J lost 2, with 9 bases in between. There are 12 residues in the CDR3. CDR3 nucleotide sequence: TGCGCCAGCGGGCGGGGAAACACTGAAGCTTTCTTT. Amino acid sequence: CASGRGNTEAFF.

The chain couples TRBV2 to TRBJ2-5; 7 nucleotides line up with TRBD1. The CDR3 contains 14 residues. Germline loops: CDR1 SNHLY, CDR2 FYNNEI. The V segment lost 7 bases and the J segment 1 base; nucleotides outside the gene matches: 6. The CDR3 reads CASTGQSLQETQYF. CDR3 in DNA: TGTGCCAGCACGGGACAGAGCCTCCAAGAGACCCAGTACTTC.

The sample holds a few counts of this clonotype. CDR3 DNA: TGCGCCAGCGCACAGGGGAGGGGGGGCCTCAATGAGCAGTTCTTC. It translates to CASAQGRGGLNEQFF. The chain uses TRBV4-3 and TRBJ2-1, with D perhaps assigned TRBD1 or TRBD2 (7 bases each). Germline CDR1 is LGHNA and CDR2 is YSLEER. The CDR3 is 15 residues long. Trimming took 8 bases from V and 6 from J, leaving 20 bases between them.

This clonotype has a handful of counts. The rearrangement links TRBV29-1 to TRBJ2-1, with D uncertain. V gave up 1 base and J gave up 1 base, with 5 bases separating them. The length of the CDR3 is 13 residues. Germline loops: CDR1 SQVTM, CDR2 ANQGSEA. This chain's CDR3 is CSVEAPSYNEQFF. CDR3 in DNA: TGCAGCGTTGAAGCCCCGTCCTACAATGAGCAGTTCTTC.

This clonotype was seen a few times. This chain uses TRBV12-3 or TRBV12-4 with TRBJ2-3; 7 nucleotides align to TRBD1. Trimming cost V 4 bases and J 5 bases; bases outside gene matches: 3. The CDR3 spans 13 residues. CDR3 residues: CASSSTGQDTQYF. DNA of the CDR3: TGTGCCAGCAGTTCGACAGGGCAAGATACGCAGTATTTT.

This clonotype was observed a few times. CDR3 nucleotide sequence: TGTGCCAGCAGCTCCTTCCTCACAGATACGCAGTATTTT. It is translated as CASSSFLTDTQYF. This rearrangement joins TRBV7-3 to TRBJ2-3; D is ambiguous. V was clipped by 4 bases and J by 2 bases, with 7 bases between them. This CDR3 is built from 13 residues. Germline CDR1 reads SGHTA; CDR2 reads FQGTGA. The full variable domain, its missing parts supplied by reference TRBV7-3 and TRBJ2-3, is GAGVSQTPSNKVTEKGKYVELRCDPISGHTALYWYRQSLGQGPEFLIYFQGTGAADDSGLPNDRFFAVRPEGSVSTLKIQRTERGDSAVYLCASSSFLTDTQYFGPGTRLTVL.

This clonotype was seen more than once but under ten times. The chain employs TRBV5-4 and TRBJ2-5, with unresolved D. The CDR3 runs 13 residues. Germline CDR1 SGHNT, CDR2 YYREEE (reference sequence). The V gene lost 2 bases and the J gene lost 9 bases, with 14 bases spanning the gap. CDR3 DNA sequence: TGTGCCAGCAGCTTTGAAATGGCTGAGGCCCAGTACTTC. Translation: CASSFEMAEAQYF.

The CDR3 nucleotides read TGTGCCAGCAGTGACTCGGGTGAAGCTTTCTTT. Its protein is CASSDSGEAFF. This chain connects TRBV2 to TRBJ1-1; no clear D gene. Germline CDR1 reads SNHLY; CDR2 reads FYNNEI. The length of the CDR3 is 11 residues. Trimming shortened V by 3 bases and J by 7 bases, and 6 bases separated the two germline ends.

This clonotype was counted only a few times. The V gene is TRBV2, the J gene TRBJ1-5; D is perhaps TRBD1 (6 bases). With 4 bases removed from V and 6 bases from J, the gap between germline ends came to 16 bases. The length of the CDR3 is 15 residues. Germline CDR1 reads SNHLY; CDR2 reads FYNNEI. CDR3 sequence (DNA): TGTGCCAGCAGTGGCACACAGGGTAATGGTCAGCCCCAGCATTTT. It is translated as CASSGTQGNGQPQHF.

This clonotype was counted a few times. V is TRBV5-1 and J is TRBJ1-2; D is uncertain. The CDR3 totals 15 residues. Trimming took 6 bases from V and 2 from J, leaving 17 bases between them. Germline V gene sequence: CDR1 SGHRS, CDR2 YFSETQ. The CDR3 is CASIRDPTFNYGYTF. As DNA, the CDR3 is TGCGCCAGCATAAGGGATCCTACCTTCAACTATGGCTACACCTTC.

This sequence joins TRBV12-3 or TRBV12-4 and TRBJ1-1; D possibly corresponds to TRBD1 (5 bases). The V end lost 7 bases, the J end lost 5 bases, and 17 bases lay between the germline ends. The CDR3 has 14 amino acids. The CDR3 region is CASTARGSGTEAFF. CDR3 coding DNA: TGTGCCAGCACCGCCCGGGGGAGTGGGACTGAAGCTTTCTTT.